The following is a T cell receptor beta chain sequence with its context. Its matching antigen is unknown. Reverse transcribing all isolated RNA meant expressed TCRB transcripts were sequenced. Assay: immunoSEQ multiplex PCR; the TCRdb copy retains only in-frame clones and omits some. The sample consists of around 400,000 clones, about 15% of them appearing once. This entry is derived from a study of beta chain features in type 1 diabetes. About the study: What patients shared with healthy donors was a similar profile of age, gender and cell yields.

Study-wide points: Naive, central memory and regulatory TCRB repertoires appeared more similar among patients than healthy donors. Researchers caution that PCR might favor shorter templates, equally among patients and controls. Lower insertion and higher deletion counts appeared at VDJ junctions in type 1 diabetes patients.

Sequenced material: naive CD4+ T cells from blood. The sequence was obtained from a woman younger than 30 in good health.

This CDR3 is CASSAGDTQYF. In DNA, the CDR3 is TGTGCCAGCAGTGCAGGGGATACGCAGTATTTT. The chain employs TRBV6-5 and TRBJ2-3; TRBD1 is a possible D gene (5 bases). Trimming cost V 5 bases and J 6 bases, with 6 bases left between them. Germline V gene sequence: CDR1 MNHEY, CDR2 SVGAGI. This CDR3 region has 11 residues.